Shown below are 13 T cell receptor beta chains from a single sample sequenced in a study of cytomegalovirus exposure and HLA in healthy donors. The PCR was carried out with 60 Vbeta primers and 13 Jbeta primers. Generated by immunoSEQ multiplex PCR, the TCRdb table keeps only in-frame clones and is missing some. The sample carries around 170,000 clones, 65% to 80% recorded once. Material for sequencing was PBMCs. Source of these receptors: a woman aged 25 to 39 in good health and CMV-seropositive.

The chain has TRBV5-6 and TRBJ1-2; 10 bases match TRBD1. Losses at the gene ends were 3 bases for V and 7 bases for J; bases not matched to a gene: 12. The CDR3 extends over 16 amino acids. From germline, CDR1 is SGHDT and CDR2 YYEEEE. The CDR3 protein is CASSSRERTGGLGYTF. The CDR3 DNA sequence: TGTGCCAGCAGCTCCCGGGAGCGGACAGGGGGTCTTGGCTACACCTTC.

The J gene is TRBJ2-2, the V gene TRBV7-8; TRBD2 agrees at 10 bases. The trim removed 1 base at V and 3 bases at J, leaving 5 bases unmatched. Germline values: CDR1 SGHVS, CDR2 FQNEAQ. This CDR3 comprises 17 residues. The CDR3 DNA is TGTGCCAGCAGCTTAGAAAGCGGGGGGGCTTACACCGGGGAGCTGTTTTTT. Its protein is CASSLESGGAYTGELFF.

This clone was found a few times. The chain couples TRBV28 to TRBJ1-2; D unresolved. The CDR3 consists of 15 residues. Trimming took off 3 bases at V and 1 base at J, with 12 bases between the two ends. CDR1 and CDR2 (germline): MDHEN, SYDVKM. The CDR3, as DNA: TGTGCCAGCAGTTTTGATGAGGAATTTAACTATGGCTACACCTTC. It translates to CASSFDEEFNYGYTF.

The V call is TRBV5-1, the J call TRBJ2-3; 11 nucleotides match TRBD2. Trimming took 4 bases from V and 2 from J; bases not matched to a gene: 9. The CDR3 loop spans 17 amino acids. Germline V gives CDR1 SGHRS, CDR2 YFSETQ. DNA of the CDR3: TGCGCCAGCAGCCTTCAGAAACTAGCGGGGGCCACAGATACGCAGTATTTT. Translating it yields CASSLQKLAGATDTQYF.

This clone is a singleton in its sample. V usage is TRBV7-8 and J usage is TRBJ1-4; D gene unclear. V was cut by 4 bases and J by 5 bases, with 14 bases left in between. Germline-derived CDR1 and CDR2 are SGHVS and FQNEAQ. The CDR3 loop spans 15 amino acids. The CDR3 is CASSSEVGINEKLFF. DNA of the CDR3: TGTGCCAGCAGCTCAGAGGTCGGGATCAATGAAAAACTGTTTTTT. The entire variable domain, with the rest obtained from reference TRBV7-8 and TRBJ1-4, is as follows: GAGVSQSPRYKVAKRGQDVALRCDPISGHVSLFWYQQALGQGPEFLTYFQNEAQLDKSGLPSDRFFAERPEGSVSTLKIQRTQQEDSAVYLCASSSEVGINEKLFFGSGTQLSVL.

The CDR3 here is CASRPPGRARPGELFF. CDR3 DNA sequence: TGTGCCAGCAGACCACCTGGGAGGGCCCGGCCCGGGGAGCTGTTTTTT. The chain recombines TRBV7-2 with TRBJ2-2; 7 nucleotides line up with TRBD2. V dropped 6 bases and J dropped 6; count of bases not matched to a gene: 13. The CDR3 consists of 16 residues. Germline V CDR1 and CDR2: SGHTA, FQGNSA.

The CDR3 nucleotides are TGTGCCAGCAGCCTCCCCCCCGGGGATACGCAGTATTTT. This gives the protein CASSLPPGDTQYF. This chain links TRBV5-4 with TRBJ2-3; no firm D call. This CDR3 has 13 amino acids. V lost 4 bases, J lost 6 bases, and 12 bases lay in between. CDR1 is SGHNT, CDR2 YYREEE, per germline (reference sequence). The full variable domain, completed using reference TRBV5-4 and TRBJ2-3, is ETGVTQSPTHLIKTRGQQVTLRCSSQSGHNTVSWYQQALGQGPQFIFQYYREEENGRGNFPPRFSGLQFPNYSSELNVNALELDDSALYLCASSLPPGDTQYFGPGTRLTVL.

This chain connects TRBV6-1 to TRBJ1-6; tentative D call: TRBD1 (5 bases). The CDR3 spans 13 residues. Germline V CDR1 and CDR2: MNHNS, SASEGT. V gave up 10 bases and J gave up 5 bases, with 12 bases separating them. The CDR3 DNA sequence: TGTGCCACCAGGCGGGGGGATAATTCACCCCTCCACTTT. Translated, it gives CATRRGDNSPLHF.

This clone was detected a few times. The rearrangement uses TRBV29-1 and TRBJ2-7; 9 positions agree with TRBD1. CDR3 length: 15 amino acids. The V gene's germline CDR1 is SQVTM and CDR2 ANQGSEA. V trimming: 3 bases; J trimming: 2 bases; junction bases outside the gene matches: 8. The CDR3 DNA reads TGCAGCGTTGAGGGAGACAGGGGGGCCCCCTACGAGCAGTACTTC. This sequence encodes CSVEGDRGAPYEQYF.

This sequence joins TRBV15 and TRBJ1-2; D possibly corresponds to TRBD1 (6 bases). This CDR3 contains 14 residues. The germline CDR1 and CDR2 sequences are LNHNV and YYDKDF (reference sequence). V was pared by 5 bases and J by 8 bases, with 18 bases between. The CDR3 sequence: CATSSRFDRRGYTF. As DNA, the CDR3 is TGTGCCACCAGCTCCCGGTTCGACAGGCGAGGCTACACCTTC. The full variable domain, with the rest looked up from reference TRBV15 and TRBJ1-2, is DAMVIQNPRYQVTQFGKPVTLSCSQTLNHNVMYWYQQKSSQAPKLLFHYYDKDFNNEADTPDNFQSRRPNTSFCFLDIRSPGLGDTAMYLCATSSRFDRRGYTFGSGTRLTVV.

The chain has TRBV4-3 and TRBJ2-1; D may be TRBD1 (6 bases). The CDR3 has 15 residues. CDR1 and CDR2 (germline): LGHNA, YSLEER. Trimming shortened V by 7 bases and J by 2 bases, and 15 bases separated the two germline ends. DNA of the CDR3: TGCGCCAGCACTTCCGTGGCAGGGGCCTACAATGAGCAGTTCTTC. Its protein product is CASTSVAGAYNEQFF.

V and J are TRBV6-5 and TRBJ1-6; TRBD1 might be the D (6 bases). Germline CDR1 reads MNHEY; CDR2 reads SVGAGI. With 0 bases removed from V and 2 bases from J, the gap between germline ends came to 8 bases. This CDR3 contains 16 residues. CDR3 residues: CASSYSTGPYNSPLHF. As DNA, the CDR3 is TGTGCCAGCAGTTACTCGACAGGCCCCTATAATTCACCCCTCCACTTT.

The V gene is TRBV28, the J gene TRBJ2-7; D is possibly TRBD1 (6 bases). Looked up from germline, CDR1 is MDHEN and CDR2 is SYDVKM. The CDR3 loop spans 15 amino acids. Trimming pared 7 bases from V and 0 bases from J, leaving 16 bases between. The CDR3 is CASTLGAFASYEQYF. In nucleotides, the CDR3 is TGTGCCAGCACCTTGGGGGCATTTGCCTCCTACGAGCAGTACTTC.